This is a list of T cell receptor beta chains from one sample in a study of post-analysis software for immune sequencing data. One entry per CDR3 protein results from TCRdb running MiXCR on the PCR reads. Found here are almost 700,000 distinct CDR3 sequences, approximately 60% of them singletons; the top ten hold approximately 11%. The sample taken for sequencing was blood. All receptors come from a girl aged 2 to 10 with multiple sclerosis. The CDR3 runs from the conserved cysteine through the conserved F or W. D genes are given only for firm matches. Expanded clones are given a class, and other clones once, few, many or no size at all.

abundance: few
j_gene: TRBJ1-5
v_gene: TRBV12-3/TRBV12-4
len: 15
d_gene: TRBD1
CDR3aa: CASSSGQTRNQPQHF
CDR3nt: TGTGCCAGCAGTTCGGGACAGACCCGCAATCAGCCCCAGCATTTT

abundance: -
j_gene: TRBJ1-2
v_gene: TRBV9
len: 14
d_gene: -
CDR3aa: CASRIEGGNYGYTF
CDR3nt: TGTGCCAGCAGGATAGAGGGGGGTAACTATGGCTACACCTTC

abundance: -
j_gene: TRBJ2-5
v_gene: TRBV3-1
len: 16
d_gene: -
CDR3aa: CASSPRPSTREETQYF
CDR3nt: TGTGCCAGCAGCCCCCGGCCATCCACAAGAGAAGAGACCCAGTACTTC

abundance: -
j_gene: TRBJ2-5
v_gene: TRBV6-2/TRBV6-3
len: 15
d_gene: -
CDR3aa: CASSYSTRPGETQYF
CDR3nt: TGTGCCAGCAGTTACTCGACCCGGCCCGGAGAGACCCAGTACTTC

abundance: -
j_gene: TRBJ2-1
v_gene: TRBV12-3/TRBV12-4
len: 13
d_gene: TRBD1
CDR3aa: CASSIYRGREQFF
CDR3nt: TGTGCCAGCAGTATTTACAGGGGCCGTGAGCAGTTCTTC

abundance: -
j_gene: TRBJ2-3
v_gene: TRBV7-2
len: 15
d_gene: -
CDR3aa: CASSNWRPAHDTQYF
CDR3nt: TGTGCCAGCAGCAATTGGCGGCCGGCGCACGATACGCAGTATTTT

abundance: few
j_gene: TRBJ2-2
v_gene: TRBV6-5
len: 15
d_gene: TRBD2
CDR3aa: CASSYLGGAHGELFF
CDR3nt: TGTGCCAGCAGTTACCTCGGGGGGGCCCACGGGGAGCTGTTTTTT

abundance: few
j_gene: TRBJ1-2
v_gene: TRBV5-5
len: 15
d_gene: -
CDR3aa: CASSLVVQFNYGYTF
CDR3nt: TGTGCCAGCAGCTTGGTCGTACAGTTTAACTATGGCTACACCTTC

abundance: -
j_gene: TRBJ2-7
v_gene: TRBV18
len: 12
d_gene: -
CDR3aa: CASSPPDYEQYF
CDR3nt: TGTGCCAGCTCACCACCGGACTACGAGCAGTACTTC

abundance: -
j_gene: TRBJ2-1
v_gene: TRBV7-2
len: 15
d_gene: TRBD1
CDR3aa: CASSIRDSSYNEQFF
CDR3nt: TGTGCCAGCAGCATCCGGGACAGTTCCTACAATGAGCAGTTCTTC

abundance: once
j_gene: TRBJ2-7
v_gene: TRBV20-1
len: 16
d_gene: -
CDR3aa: CSARDVEGVSSYEQYF
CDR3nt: TGCAGTGCTAGAGATGTGGAGGGGGTCTCTTCTTACGAGCAGTACTTC

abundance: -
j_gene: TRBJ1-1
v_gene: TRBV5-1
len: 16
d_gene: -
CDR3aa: CASSFLVLAGDTEAFF
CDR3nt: TGCGCCAGCAGCTTTTTGGTGTTAGCGGGGGACACTGAAGCTTTCTTT